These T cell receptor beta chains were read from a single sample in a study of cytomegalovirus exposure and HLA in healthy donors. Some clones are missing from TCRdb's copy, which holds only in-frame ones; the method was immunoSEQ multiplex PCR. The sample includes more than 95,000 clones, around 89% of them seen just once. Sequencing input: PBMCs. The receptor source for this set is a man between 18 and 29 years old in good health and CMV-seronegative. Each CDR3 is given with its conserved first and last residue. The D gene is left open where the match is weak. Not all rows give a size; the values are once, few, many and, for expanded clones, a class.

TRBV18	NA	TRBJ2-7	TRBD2	TGTGCCAGCTCACCCCGGACTAGCGGGATCTACGAGCAGTACTTC	CASSPRTSGIYEQYF
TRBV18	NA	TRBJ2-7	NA	TGTGCCAGCTCACCCCGCGCGAGCGGTTACGAGCAGTACTTC	CASSPRASGYEQYF
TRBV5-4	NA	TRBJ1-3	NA	TGTGCCAGCAGCTTGGGAGGCGAAATACTCTCTGGAAACACCATATATTTT	CASSLGGEILSGNTIYF
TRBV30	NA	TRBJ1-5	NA	TGTGCCTGGAGTGTAGGCCAAGGGGAAGTTGGCAATCAGCCCCAGCATTTT	CAWSVGQGEVGNQPQHF
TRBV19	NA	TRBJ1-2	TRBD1	TGTGCCAGTACGGACCCCCGGGACAGGGAACCCGGGGGCTACACCTTC	CASTDPRDREPGGYTF
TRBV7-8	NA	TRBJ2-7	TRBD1	TGTGCCAGCAGCTTACCAGGGGGCTACGAGCAGTACTTC	CASSLPGGYEQYF
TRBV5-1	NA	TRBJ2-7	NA	TGCGCCAGCAGGGCCGTGGCAGGGGTAAGCCCCGAGCAGTACTTC	CASRAVAGVSPEQYF
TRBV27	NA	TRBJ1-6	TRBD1	TGTGCCAGCAGTCTATCAGGGGGCGGTGGTTCACCCCTCCACTTT	CASSLSGGGGSPLHF
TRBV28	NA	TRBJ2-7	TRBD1	TGTGCCAGCGTCCCCAGGACAGGTACCTACTACGAGCAGTACTTC	CASVPRTGTYYEQYF
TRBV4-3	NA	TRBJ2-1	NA	TGCGCCAGCAGCCCCCGACTACCCTCCTACAATGAGCAGTTCTTC	CASSPRLPSYNEQFF
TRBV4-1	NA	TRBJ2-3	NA	TGCGCCAGCAGCCAAGAGCAGGCAGATACGCAGTATTTT	CASSQEQADTQYF
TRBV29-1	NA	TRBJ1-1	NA	TGCAGCGGAACCTCGGCGGGGAACACTGAAGCTTTCTTT	CSGTSAGNTEAFF
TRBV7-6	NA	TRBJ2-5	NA	TGTGCCAGCAGCTTACGTGGCGGGTTCCAAGAGACCCAGTACTTC	CASSLRGGFQETQYF
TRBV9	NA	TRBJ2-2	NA	TGTGCCAGCAAGGGGGTAGCGAACACCGGGGAGCTGTTTTTT	CASKGVANTGELFF
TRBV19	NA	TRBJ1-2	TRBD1	TGTGCCACCTACAGGGGGTACTATGGCTACACCTTC	CATYRGYYGYTF
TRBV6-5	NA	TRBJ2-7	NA	TGTGCCAGCAGTTACCGGGGTCCTGCTTACGAGCAGTACTTC	CASSYRGPAYEQYF
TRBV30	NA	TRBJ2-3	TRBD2	TGTGCCTGGAGCGGGGGGGTATCTGGCACAGATACGCAGTATTTT	CAWSGGVSGTDTQYF
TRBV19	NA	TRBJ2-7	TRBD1	TGTGCCAACTTGACAGGGACCTACGAGCAGTACTTC	CANLTGTYEQYF
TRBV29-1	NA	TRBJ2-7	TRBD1	TGCAGCGTAGCAGGGACAGGGGGCGACTACGAGCAGTACTTC	CSVAGTGGDYEQYF
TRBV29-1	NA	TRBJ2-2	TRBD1	TGCAGCGTCGGACAGGGGAACACCGGGGAGCTGTTTTTT	CSVGQGNTGELFF
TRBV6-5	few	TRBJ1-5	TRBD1	TGTGCCAGCAGTGCTTTCTCAGGGGGCAGTCAGCCCCAGCATTTT	CASSAFSGGSQPQHF
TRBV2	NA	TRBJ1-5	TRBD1	TGTGCCAGCAGGGGGGACAGGGGCTCCAATCAGCCCCAGCATTTT	CASRGDRGSNQPQHF
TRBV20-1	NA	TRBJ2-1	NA	TGCAGTGCCTTATACAATGAGCAGTTCTTC	CSALYNEQFF
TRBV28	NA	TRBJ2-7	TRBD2	TGTGCCAGCAGTAGGGGGACTAGCGGCTACTACGAGCAGTACTTC	CASSRGTSGYYEQYF
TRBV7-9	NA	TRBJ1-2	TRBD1	TGTGCCAGCAGCGCCAGACAGGGTACAGGCTACACCTTC	CASSARQGTGYTF
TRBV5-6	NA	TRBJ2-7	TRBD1	TGTGCCAGCAGCTTCACAGGGGACGAGCAGTACTTC	CASSFTGDEQYF
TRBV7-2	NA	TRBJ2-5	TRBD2	TGTGCCAGCAGCTCAATTGGCGGACTAGCGGGGGGTGAGACCCAGTACTTC	CASSSIGGLAGGETQYF
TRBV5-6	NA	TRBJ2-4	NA	TGTGCCAGCAGACGCACGAACGAACTCCCCCAGTACTTC	CASRRTNELPQYF
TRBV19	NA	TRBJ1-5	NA	TGTGCCAGTAGACAGGCAGTGCGTCTTCAGCCCCAGCATTTT	CASRQAVRLQPQHF
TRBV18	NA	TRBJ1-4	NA	TGTGCCAGCTCACCACAATTCGACTTAAATGAAAAACTGTTTTTT	CASSPQFDLNEKLFF
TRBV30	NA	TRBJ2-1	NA	TGTGCCTGGAGTGTACCCCACAGGTACAATGAGCAGTTCTTC	CAWSVPHRYNEQFF
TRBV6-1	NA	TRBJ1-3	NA	TGTGCCAGCAGTGTGATGCCGACTGAATCTGGAAACACCATATATTTT	CASSVMPTESGNTIYF
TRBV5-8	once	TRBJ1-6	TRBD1	TGTGCCAGCAGCCCGGGACAGGGGATCTACAATTCACCCCTCCACTTT	CASSPGQGIYNSPLHF
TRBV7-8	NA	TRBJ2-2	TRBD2	TGTGCCAGCAGCCTACGGCTAGCGGGTGGGACCGGGGAGCTGTTTTTT	CASSLRLAGGTGELFF
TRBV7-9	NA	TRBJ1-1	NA	TGTGCCAGCAGCTTAGTGGCGAACACTGAAGCTTTCTTT	CASSLVANTEAFF
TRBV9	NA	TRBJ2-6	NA	TGTGCCAGCAGCGTAGGTGGGGCCGGGGCCAACGTCCTGACTTTC	CASSVGGAGANVLTF
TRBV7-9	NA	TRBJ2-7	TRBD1	TGTGCCAGCAGCTTAATACAGGGGTTCTACGAGCAGTACTTC	CASSLIQGFYEQYF
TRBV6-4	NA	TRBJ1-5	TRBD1	TGTGCCAGCCCTAAAGGGGGCACGCTCAGCAATCAGCCCCAGCATTTT	CASPKGGTLSNQPQHF
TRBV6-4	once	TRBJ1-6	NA	TGTGCCAGCAGGCACAGGGTCGGGTCACCCCTCCACTTT	CASRHRVGSPLHF
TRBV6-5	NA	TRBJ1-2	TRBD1	TGTGCCAGCAGGACAGGGTCTATAGGCTACACCTTC	CASRTGSIGYTF
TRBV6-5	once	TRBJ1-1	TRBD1	TGTGCCAGCAGTCCCACGGGACAGGGGCGGTCTGAAGCTTTCTTT	CASSPTGQGRSEAFF
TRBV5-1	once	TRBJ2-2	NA	TGCGCCAGCAGCTTGGCTACAGGGACCGGGGAGCTGTTTTTT	CASSLATGTGELFF